Listed below are T cell receptor beta chains from one sample, sequenced in a study of control samples from healthy donors and cancer patients. Produced via immunoSEQ multiplex PCR; TCRdb's table is partial and in-frame only. The sample carries 100,000 to 120,000 clones, 83% recorded once. Sequencing was carried out using blood. The source of these receptors is a woman in her forties or fifties in good health. The CDR3 runs from the conserved cysteine through the conserved F or W. The order of the fields is V gene, J gene, CDR3 protein.

>TRBV19|TRBJ2-3
CASTPTGADTQYF
>TRBV11-2|TRBJ1-4
CASSLGQGDEKLFF
>TRBV5-1|TRBJ1-1
CASHRGQGPMNTEAFF
>TRBV28|TRBJ2-7
CASSFDLRYEQYF
>TRBV6-5|TRBJ1-2
CASTTTRTVRYGYTF
>TRBV29-1|TRBJ1-1
CSVPRGGLNTEAFF
>TRBV20-1|TRBJ1-1
CSARGDTEAFF
>TRBV19|TRBJ2-2
CASSTLGTSGGTGELFF
>TRBV27|TRBJ1-5
CASSFWGENQPQHF
>TRBV6-5|TRBJ2-1
CASSYSTPGLDNEQFF
>TRBV4-1|TRBJ2-7
CASSQPGTGVEQYF
>TRBV6-5|TRBJ1-1
CASNRKPATEAFF
>TRBV19|TRBJ1-4
CASSRGTTNEKLFF
>TRBV9|TRBJ2-5
CASSPRAENRGTQYF
>TRBV18|TRBJ2-2
CASSPDGELFF
>TRBV15|TRBJ1-5
CATSTGTGDHQPQHF
>TRBV27|TRBJ1-5
CASSLTGYGRQPQHF
>TRBV4-2|TRBJ1-3
CASSQRGLGNTIYF
>TRBV27|TRBJ1-5
CASSSGGNQPQHF
>TRBV2|TRBJ2-7
CASSEDLGSFHEQYF
>TRBV11-2|TRBJ1-2
CASSSIRTVLPGYTF
>TRBV6-5|TRBJ2-2
CASRTWTDNTGELFF
>TRBV2|TRBJ1-1
CASRLREIGLNTEAFF
>TRBV5-4|TRBJ2-7
CASSFRTSGSIF
>TRBV21-1|TRBJ2-1
CASSKGMAGDPRDHEQFF
>TRBV7-2|TRBJ2-4
CASSPLLGGFSKNIQYF
>TRBV7-9|TRBJ2-3
CASSQGGSGTDTQYF
>TRBV9|TRBJ1-5
CASSPQSSNQPQHF
>TRBV7-8|TRBJ2-2
CASSLGTSGSSAGELFF
>TRBV7-2|TRBJ2-1
CASSLAQGHHNEQFF
>TRBV3-1/TRBV3-2|TRBJ2-7
CASSQDLGLAGASYEQYF
>TRBV5-1|TRBJ2-5
CASSTAPLAGQETQYF
>TRBV7-8|TRBJ1-6
CASSFSDGGHSPLHF
>TRBV24-1|TRBJ2-1
CATSDKGTNNEQFF
>TRBV6-6|TRBJ1-4
CASTRPVEGEKLFF